These 8 T cell receptor beta chains were all obtained from the same sample, sequenced in a study of blood T cell repertoires in COVID-19. Method: immunoSEQ multiplex PCR; TCRdb's copy keeps in-frame clones and lacks some. Altogether 99,000 or so clones are present, about 83% being singletons, with the ten largest covering 2%. The source material was peripheral blood. These receptors came from a man between 65 and 85 years old with active or convalescent COVID-19.

This chain uses TRBV30 with TRBJ2-2; a weak D match, TRBD2 (6 bases). CDR3 length: 12 amino acids. Germline lookup yields CDR1 GTSNPN and CDR2 SVGIG (reference sequence). The V and J ends lost 8 bases and 7 bases respectively, with 14 bases between them. The CDR3 protein is CARGWAGGELFF. CDR3 nucleotide sequence: TGTGCCCGGGGGTGGGCAGGCGGGGAGCTGTTTTTT.

This clone was observed a single time. The chain uses TRBV30 and TRBJ1-1, with D possibly matching TRBD1 (5 bases). The CDR3 sequence is 12 residues long. Germline assignment: CDR1 GTSNPN and CDR2 SVGIG (reference sequence). The V end lost 4 bases, the J end lost 0 bases, and 6 bases lay between the germline ends. CDR3 amino acids: CAWKQVNTEAFF. The CDR3 DNA follows: TGTGCCTGGAAACAGGTGAACACTGAAGCTTTCTTT.

This chain links TRBV19 with TRBJ1-4; TRBD1 is a possible D gene (5 bases). The CDR3 totals 15 residues. Germline V CDR1 and CDR2: LNHDA, SQIVND (reference sequence). V was trimmed by 6 bases and J by 4 bases, leaving 15 bases between them. The CDR3 DNA reads as TGTGCCAGTAGCAGCCGAGGGGAGGTTAATGAAAAACTGTTTTTT. The encoded protein is CASSSRGEVNEKLFF.

The CDR3 sequence is CASSLNVQGARNIQYF. For the CDR3, the DNA is TGTGCCAGCAGCTTAAACGTCCAGGGGGCAAGGAACATTCAGTACTTC. The V call is TRBV7-9, the J call TRBJ2-4; 8 bases are a match to TRBD1. CDR1 and CDR2 from the germline V gene are SEHNR and FQNEAQ (reference sequence). The junction had 10 bases not matched to a gene; V was cut back by 2 bases and J by 7 bases. This CDR3 comprises 16 residues.

The chain carries TRBV5-8 and TRBJ2-1, with 8 bases identical to TRBD2. Losses at the gene ends were 4 bases for V and 4 bases for J; bases not matched to a gene: 4. The CDR3 runs 14 residues. From germline, CDR1 is SGHTS and CDR2 YDEGEE. The CDR3 sequence is CASSPGLAYNEQFF. For the CDR3, the DNA is TGTGCCAGCAGCCCAGGACTAGCTTACAATGAGCAGTTCTTC.

The rearrangement joins TRBV6-5 to TRBJ2-3; D unclear. The V gene lost 0 bases and the J gene lost 0 bases, with 10 bases spanning the gap. CDR3 size: 16 residues. Looked up from germline, CDR1 is MNHEY and CDR2 is SVGAGI. The CDR3 nucleotides are TGTGCCAGCAGTTACTCCGGCGGCAAGAGCACAGATACGCAGTATTTT. Its translation is CASSYSGGKSTDTQYF.

The rearrangement joins TRBV9 to TRBJ1-6; D is possibly TRBD1 (6 bases). The ends were cut back, 2 bases at V and 7 bases at J, with 10 bases in the middle. CDR1 and CDR2 (germline): SGDLS, YYNGEE. This CDR3 is built from 14 residues. For the CDR3, the DNA is TGTGCCAGCAGCGTCGCGGACAGAAATTCACCCCTCCACTTT. This codes for CASSVADRNSPLHF. The full variable domain, in which reference TRBV9 and TRBJ1-6 provide the parts outside the CDR3, is DSGVTQTPKHLITATGQRVTLRCSPRSGDLSVYWYQQSLDQGLQFLIQYYNGEERAKGNILERFSAQQFPDLHSELNLSSLELGDSALYFCASSVADRNSPLHFGNGTRLTVT.

The chain uses TRBV6-5 and TRBJ1-1, with 7 bases matching TRBD1. Germline V gene sequence: CDR1 MNHEY, CDR2 SVGAGI. With 6 bases clipped from V and 2 bases from J, the junction kept 3 bases outside the gene matches. The CDR3 sequence is 13 residues long. CDR3 in DNA: TGTGCCAGCAGACAGGGGATAAACACTGAAGCTTTCTTT. Its protein product is CASRQGINTEAFF.